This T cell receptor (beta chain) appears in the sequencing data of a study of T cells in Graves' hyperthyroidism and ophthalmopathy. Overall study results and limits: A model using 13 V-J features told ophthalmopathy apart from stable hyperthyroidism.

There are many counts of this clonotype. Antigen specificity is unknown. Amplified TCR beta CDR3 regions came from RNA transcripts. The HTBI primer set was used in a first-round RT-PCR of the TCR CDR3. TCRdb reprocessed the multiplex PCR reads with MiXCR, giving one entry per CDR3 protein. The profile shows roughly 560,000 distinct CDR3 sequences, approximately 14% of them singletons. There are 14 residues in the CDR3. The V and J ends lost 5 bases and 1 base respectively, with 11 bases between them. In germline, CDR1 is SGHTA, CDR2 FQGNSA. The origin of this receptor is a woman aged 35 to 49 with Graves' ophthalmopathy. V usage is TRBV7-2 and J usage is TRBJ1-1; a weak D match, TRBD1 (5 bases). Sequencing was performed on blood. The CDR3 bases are TGTGCCAGCAGCACCCGGACATCGAACACTGAAGCTTTCTTT. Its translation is CASSTRTSNTEAFF. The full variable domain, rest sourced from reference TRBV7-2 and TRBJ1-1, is GAGVSQSPSNKVTEKGKDVELRCDPISGHTALYWYRQSLGQGLEFLIYFQGNSAPDKSGLPSDRFSAERTGGSVSTLTIQRTQQEDSAVYLCASSTRTSNTEAFFGQGTRLTVV.